These 2 T cell receptor beta chains came from one sample sequenced in a study of T-cell memory formation after mild COVID-19. A single record per CDR3 protein comes from TCRdb applying MiXCR to the 5' RACE reads. The sample has 380,000 or so distinct CDR3 sequences, 14% seen once; the top ten hold around a fifth. Sequencing was done on a sample of PBMCs or a T cell subset sorted from them (not recorded which). These receptors came from a man aged 18 to 35 who had mild COVID-19 (a few samples of this study predate the infection). Cell type and time point are not known.

This clonotype was counted between two and nine times. The J gene is TRBJ2-5, the V gene TRBV11-2; D gene unclear. The V end lost 1 base, the J end lost 1 base, and 13 bases lay between the germline ends. Germline V CDR1 and CDR2: SGHAT, FQNNGV. The CDR3 has 16 amino acids. CDR3 amino acids: CASSLGETGLQETQYF. The CDR3 DNA is TGTGCCAGCAGCTTAGGGGAAACCGGGCTCCAAGAGACCCAGTACTTC.

This clonotype was recorded a few times. The V call is TRBV3-1, the J call TRBJ1-2; a possible D gene is TRBD1 (5 bases). Trimming shortened V by 1 base and J by 5 bases, and 5 bases separated the two germline ends. This CDR3 has 12 amino acids. From germline, CDR1 is LGHDT and CDR2 YNNKEL (reference sequence). The CDR3 protein is CASSQAGYGYTF. The CDR3 nucleotides are TGTGCCAGCAGCCAAGCAGGGTATGGCTACACCTTC.